This record covers a single TCR beta chain. This clonotype was seen a handful of times. Its cognate antigen has yet to be identified. There are no base qualities to consult, and no much larger clone falls within one base. The germline V gene gives CDR1 as MNHEY and CDR2 as SVGEGT. V was cut back by 0 bases and J by 7 bases, leaving a gap of 7 bases between them. Inclusive of the bounding cysteine and phenylalanine, the CDR3 is 12 residues long. The sequence is cut down to CDR3 DNA, 36 bases in frame from base 1. Amplification of TCR beta CDR3 regions was carried out from RNA transcripts. For the first round of RT-PCR on the TCR CDR3, the HTBI primer set was used together with the Qiagen OneStep RT-PCR kit. Libraries were constructed in a second round of multiplex PCR, after which size selection and purification were carried out. Libraries were sequenced paired-end with 100 bp reads on an Illumina HiSeq2000. Per the source publication's procedure: SOAPnuke was used to process the raw data, throwing out any read that contained adapters or uncalled bases, had a mean Phred below 15, or lacked an exact constant-primer or identifier match. COPE v1.2.5 was used to merge high-quality paired reads, and clonotypes were defined as unique nucleotide sequences. Clonotypes were aligned to IMGT TRBV, TRBD and TRBJ reference segments using MiTCR v1.1. The analysis was restricted to V-J combinations with a frequency above 0.0001, which together covered about 99% of the repertoires. The TCS score was defined as F50 (clonal expansion) divided by E x V (chaos), with BLOSUM62-based TCRdist calculated between CDR3 peptides within each V-J. Welch's t-statistics and random forest reduced 514 V-J features to 10 to 15, which were used in a naive Bayes classifier (R e1071). The public reads were run again by TCRdb, first through fastp at Q25 and then through MiXCR, and only productive beta chains were kept. Rows with a matching CDR3 protein are joined into one entry that keeps the most common DNA and genes. These V and J calls originate from TCRdb's pipeline instead of the authors' own analysis. The sample table records hundreds of thousands of distinct CDR3 sequences; around 14% of these occur just once. Jointly, the top ten make up roughly an eighth of the sample.

Graves' hyperthyroidism was defined as stable when no progression to ophthalmopathy occurred over 18 months of follow-up. Hyperthyroidism patients were newly diagnosed, had a disease duration of under 2 months, and were aged 18 to 65 years. Exclusion was applied to patients with uncontrolled infections, other autoimmune diseases, pregnancy or lactation. Diagnoses were established on the basis of clinical symptoms, serum thyroxine and TRAb, thyroid ultrasound, and orbital computed tomography. Ficoll-Paque density gradient centrifugation was used to isolate PBMCs from approximately 10 ml of fresh peripheral blood. Total RNA was extracted with Trizol reagent, and quality was checked on an Agilent 2100 Bioanalyzer. The sample originates from a study of T cells in Graves' hyperthyroidism and ophthalmopathy (dated by TCRdb to about 2019). Concerning the study at large: Peripheral blood was sampled at the time of initial diagnosis, prior to any treatment. According to the paper, TCR Vbeta CDR3 sequencing was carried out on over 130 peripheral blood samples, which came from under 50 ophthalmopathy, around 75 hyperthyroidism and approximately 17 progressor patients. After sampling, hyperthyroidism patients received methimazole starting at 30 mg daily, and ophthalmopathy patients received high-dose intravenous methylprednisolone. To identify TCR V-J signatures that set the groups apart, the researchers used a discovery cohort of 100 patients, made up of under 50 with Graves' ophthalmopathy and approximately 57 with stable Graves' hyperthyroidism. The 100 discovery patients were divided at random into training and test sets in a 7:3 ratio. In about 6 Graves' hyperthyroidism patients, the study also compared T-cell repertoires from thyroid tissue with T-cell repertoires from blood. Prospective prediction of ophthalmopathy was tested in an independent validation cohort consisting of under 20 hyperthyroidism patients and around 16 patients who later progressed to ophthalmopathy.

The study at large found these results: A model built on a 13 V-J signature distinguished ophthalmopathy from stable hyperthyroidism, reaching 87.88% sensitivity and approximately 81% specificity in cross-validation and 80%/75% in testing. Most expanded thyroid clonotypes (frequency above 0.001) were also detected in blood, suggesting blood repertoires may reflect thyroid immune responses. In validation, progression to ophthalmopathy was predicted by the model with 70% to 71% sensitivity and approximately 78% specificity, a median of roughly 6 months before onset. No statistical method was used to fix the sample size in advance, and group allocation was not hidden from the investigators.

The chain couples TRBV6-2 or TRBV6-3 to TRBJ2-7; no D gene call is confident. The sequence came from a woman aged 18-30 years with Graves' hyperthyroidism. The sample comprised blood. The CDR3: CASSYSNQEQYF. The base sequence is TGTGCCAGCAGTTACTCGAATCAGGAGCAGTACTTC.